The 15 T cell receptor beta chains reported below all come from one sample, sequenced in a study of CD4 and CD8 cells across lung adenocarcinoma regions. TCRdb re-called the PCR reads with MiXCR, one entry per CDR3 protein. The data contain 9,500 to 15,000 distinct CDR3 sequences, under 55% of them singletons. The sequencing sample was made of CD8+ T cells from the margin of a lung tumor. These receptors were collected from a female donor with lung adenocarcinoma. The CD4 and CD8 labels of this study may be unreliable.

CDR3 loop: CASSETSPQYF. For the CDR3, the DNA is TGTGCCAGCAGTGAAACAAGTCCCCAGTACTTC. The chain carries TRBV6-1 and TRBJ2-5; unclear D gene. Germline V CDR1 and CDR2: MNHNS, SASEGT. The CDR3 contains 11 residues. V was trimmed by 2 bases and J by 9 bases, leaving 7 bases between them.

The gene calls are TRBV29-1 and TRBJ2-5; 11 bases are a match to TRBD1. The CDR3 has 14 residues. Germline assignment: CDR1 SQVTM and CDR2 ANQGSEA. V lost 5 bases, J lost 7 bases, and 9 bases stayed unmatched. The CDR3: CSVTDRGQRGTQYF. CDR3 nucleotides: TGCAGCGTTACGGACAGGGGGCAGAGGGGGACCCAGTACTTC.

The J gene is TRBJ2-5, the V gene TRBV10-1; D might be TRBD2 (5 bases). This CDR3 region has 14 residues. Germline CDR1 WNHNN, CDR2 SYGVQD (reference sequence). V dropped 0 bases and J dropped 5 bases, with 10 bases sitting between them. The CDR3 reads CASSESGDTETQYF. The CDR3 nucleotides are TGCGCCAGCAGTGAGTCCGGGGATACCGAGACCCAGTACTTC.

The rearrangement links TRBV4-1 to TRBJ2-1; weak D call: TRBD2 (5 bases). With the DNA end fitting TRBJ2-5 better, the J assignment may be wrong. The CDR3 is made up of 16 amino acids. Germline V gene lookup returns CDR1 MGHRA and CDR2 YSYEKL. The CDR3, as DNA: TGCGCCAGCAGCCAAGAGGTGGGGAGCCCGGGGGAGACCCAGTACTTC. As protein: CASSQEVGSPGETQYF.

The CDR3 spells CASSLGQVGYNEQFF. In DNA, the CDR3 is TGTGCCAGCAGTTTGGGGCAGGTCGGTTACAATGAGCAGTTCTTC. The chain is built from TRBV12-3 or TRBV12-4 and TRBJ2-1; D is perhaps TRBD1 (5 bases). The CDR3 loop spans 15 amino acids. V was trimmed by 3 bases and J by 4 bases, leaving 13 bases between them.

V and J are TRBV6-1 and TRBJ2-4, with TRBD2 matching 9 bases. The CDR3 has 14 residues. The V gene's germline CDR1 is MNHNS and CDR2 SASEGT. The CDR3 sequence: CRSRWRGGKDIQYF. The CDR3 DNA follows: TGTCGCAGCCGGTGGCGGGGGGGCAAAGATATTCAGTACTTC.

In this sample, this clonotype turned up a few times. This chain uses TRBV6-1 with TRBJ2-2, with D tentatively TRBD1 (5 bases). The CDR3 is 15 amino acids. Germline values: CDR1 MNHNS, CDR2 SASEGT. The V gene lost 2 bases and the J gene lost 4 bases, with 11 bases spanning the gap. The chain's CDR3 is CASSERSRGTGELFF. CDR3 nucleotide sequence: TGTGCCAGCAGTGAACGGTCTAGGGGCACCGGGGAGCTGTTTTTT.

The chain recombines TRBV6-1 with TRBJ2-3; no clear D gene. The DNA matches TRBJ2-7 better at its end, which makes the J call doubtful. The CDR3 loop spans 16 amino acids. Germline CDR1 and CDR2: MNHNS and SASEGT. CDR3 region: CASRVSWPWAKNTQYF. CDR3 nucleotides: TGTGCCAGCCGTGTATCCTGGCCGTGGGCCAAAAACACGCAGTACTTC.

The chain is built from TRBV6-5 and TRBJ2-2, with D perhaps matching TRBD2 (5 bases). Germline lookup yields CDR1 MNHEY and CDR2 SVGAGI. The V end lost 6 bases, the J end lost 5 bases, and 19 bases lay between the germline ends. The CDR3 contains 16 residues. DNA of the CDR3: TGTGCCAGCAGAAACTCGGACTCTCGGAAGACCGGGGAGCTGTTTTTT. Its protein is CASRNSDSRKTGELFF.

This clonotype was recorded many times. A read error is possible here, since a much larger clone lies one base away. V and J are TRBV7-2 and TRBJ2-1, with D possibly TRBD1 on 7 matching bases. This CDR3 comprises 14 residues. In germline, CDR1 is SGHTA, CDR2 FQGNSA. CDR3 bases: TGTGCCAGCAGCTCCGCCAATAGCAGGAGGGGGCAGCTCTTC. It encodes CASSSANSRRGQLF.

Notes on this clonotype: The conserved closing phenylalanine or tryptophan is absent in this CDR3, likely reflecting a read error. No DNA is shown, since the ends of the CDR3 on it are uncertain; the CDR3 is the one TCRdb lists. V is TRBV15 and J is TRBJ2-5; the table's D call of TRBD1 was not tested on the DNA. The length of the CDR3 is 19 amino acids, counting both ends. CDR1 and CDR2 from the germline V gene are LNHNV and YYDKDF (reference sequence). CDR3 in amino acids: CATTPCPHSFNYRNFLVVL.

Of note for this clonotype: The junction departs from germline at one end; a sequencing error may be responsible. The rearrangement uses TRBV6-1 and TRBJ2-3, with 9 bases identical to TRBD2. This CDR3 region has 20 residues. CDR1 MNHNS and CDR2 SASEGT come from the germline V gene. CDR3 protein: CASTVFSGGAGGPGTDTQYF. In nucleotides, the CDR3 is TGTGCCAGCACGGTTTTCTCTGGGGGGGCGGGGGGGCCTGGCACAGATACCCAGTATTTT.

Turning to this clonotype: The conserved final phenylalanine or tryptophan is absent from the CDR3, which likely points to a read error. The DNA is left out, because the CDR3 cannot be placed on it with certainty; the CDR3 is given as TCRdb lists it. This chain joins TRBV10-3 and TRBJ2-5; the table's TRBD1 call for D was not verified on the DNA. Germline V gives CDR1 ENHRY, CDR2 SYGVKD. The CDR3 totals 13 residues, both ends included. The chain's CDR3 is CATTAGGGASQFS.

The chain couples TRBV6-2 or TRBV6-3 to TRBJ2-3; TRBD2 agrees at 10 bases. Per the germline V gene, CDR1 is MNHEY and CDR2 is SVGEGT. J was trimmed by 4 bases and V by 6 bases; bases with no gene match: 13. The CDR3 consists of 17 residues. This CDR3 is CASSPPGLAWVPDTQYF. The CDR3 DNA sequence: TGTGCCAGCAGCCCACCGGGACTAGCGTGGGTCCCAGATACGCAGTATTTT.

This clonotype occurred a few times. The CDR3 loop reads CASSYLAGGWEQETQYF. In DNA, the CDR3 is TGTGCCAGCAGTTACCTAGCGGGAGGATGGGAACAAGAGACCCAGTACTTC. The rearrangement joins TRBV6-2 or TRBV6-3 to TRBJ2-5, with 11 positions matching TRBD2. Germline V lookup: CDR1 MNHEY, CDR2 SVGEGT. CDR3 length: 17 residues. V was pared by 2 bases and J by 2 bases, with 7 bases of the junction left unmatched.